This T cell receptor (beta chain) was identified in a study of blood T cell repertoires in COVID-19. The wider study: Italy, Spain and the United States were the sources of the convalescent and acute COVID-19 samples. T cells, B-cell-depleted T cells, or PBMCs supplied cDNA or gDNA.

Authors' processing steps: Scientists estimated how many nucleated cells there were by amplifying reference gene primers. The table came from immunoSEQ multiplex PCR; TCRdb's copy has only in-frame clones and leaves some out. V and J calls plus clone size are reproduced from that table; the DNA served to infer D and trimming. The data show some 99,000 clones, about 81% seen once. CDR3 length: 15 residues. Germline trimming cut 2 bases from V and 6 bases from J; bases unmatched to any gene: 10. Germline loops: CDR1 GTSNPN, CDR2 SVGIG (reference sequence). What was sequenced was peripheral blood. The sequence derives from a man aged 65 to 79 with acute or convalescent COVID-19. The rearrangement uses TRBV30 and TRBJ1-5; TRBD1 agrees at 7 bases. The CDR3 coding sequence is TGTGCCTGGAGTCGAGAGGGGGCGAACAGTCAGCCCCAGCATTTT. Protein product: CAWSREGANSQPQHF. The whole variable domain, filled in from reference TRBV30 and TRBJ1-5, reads SQTIHQWPATLVQPVGSPLSLECTVEGTSNPNLYWYRQAAGRGLQLLFYSVGIGQISSEVPQNLSASRPQDRQFILSSKKLLLSDSGFYLCAWSREGANSQPQHFGDGTRLSIL.